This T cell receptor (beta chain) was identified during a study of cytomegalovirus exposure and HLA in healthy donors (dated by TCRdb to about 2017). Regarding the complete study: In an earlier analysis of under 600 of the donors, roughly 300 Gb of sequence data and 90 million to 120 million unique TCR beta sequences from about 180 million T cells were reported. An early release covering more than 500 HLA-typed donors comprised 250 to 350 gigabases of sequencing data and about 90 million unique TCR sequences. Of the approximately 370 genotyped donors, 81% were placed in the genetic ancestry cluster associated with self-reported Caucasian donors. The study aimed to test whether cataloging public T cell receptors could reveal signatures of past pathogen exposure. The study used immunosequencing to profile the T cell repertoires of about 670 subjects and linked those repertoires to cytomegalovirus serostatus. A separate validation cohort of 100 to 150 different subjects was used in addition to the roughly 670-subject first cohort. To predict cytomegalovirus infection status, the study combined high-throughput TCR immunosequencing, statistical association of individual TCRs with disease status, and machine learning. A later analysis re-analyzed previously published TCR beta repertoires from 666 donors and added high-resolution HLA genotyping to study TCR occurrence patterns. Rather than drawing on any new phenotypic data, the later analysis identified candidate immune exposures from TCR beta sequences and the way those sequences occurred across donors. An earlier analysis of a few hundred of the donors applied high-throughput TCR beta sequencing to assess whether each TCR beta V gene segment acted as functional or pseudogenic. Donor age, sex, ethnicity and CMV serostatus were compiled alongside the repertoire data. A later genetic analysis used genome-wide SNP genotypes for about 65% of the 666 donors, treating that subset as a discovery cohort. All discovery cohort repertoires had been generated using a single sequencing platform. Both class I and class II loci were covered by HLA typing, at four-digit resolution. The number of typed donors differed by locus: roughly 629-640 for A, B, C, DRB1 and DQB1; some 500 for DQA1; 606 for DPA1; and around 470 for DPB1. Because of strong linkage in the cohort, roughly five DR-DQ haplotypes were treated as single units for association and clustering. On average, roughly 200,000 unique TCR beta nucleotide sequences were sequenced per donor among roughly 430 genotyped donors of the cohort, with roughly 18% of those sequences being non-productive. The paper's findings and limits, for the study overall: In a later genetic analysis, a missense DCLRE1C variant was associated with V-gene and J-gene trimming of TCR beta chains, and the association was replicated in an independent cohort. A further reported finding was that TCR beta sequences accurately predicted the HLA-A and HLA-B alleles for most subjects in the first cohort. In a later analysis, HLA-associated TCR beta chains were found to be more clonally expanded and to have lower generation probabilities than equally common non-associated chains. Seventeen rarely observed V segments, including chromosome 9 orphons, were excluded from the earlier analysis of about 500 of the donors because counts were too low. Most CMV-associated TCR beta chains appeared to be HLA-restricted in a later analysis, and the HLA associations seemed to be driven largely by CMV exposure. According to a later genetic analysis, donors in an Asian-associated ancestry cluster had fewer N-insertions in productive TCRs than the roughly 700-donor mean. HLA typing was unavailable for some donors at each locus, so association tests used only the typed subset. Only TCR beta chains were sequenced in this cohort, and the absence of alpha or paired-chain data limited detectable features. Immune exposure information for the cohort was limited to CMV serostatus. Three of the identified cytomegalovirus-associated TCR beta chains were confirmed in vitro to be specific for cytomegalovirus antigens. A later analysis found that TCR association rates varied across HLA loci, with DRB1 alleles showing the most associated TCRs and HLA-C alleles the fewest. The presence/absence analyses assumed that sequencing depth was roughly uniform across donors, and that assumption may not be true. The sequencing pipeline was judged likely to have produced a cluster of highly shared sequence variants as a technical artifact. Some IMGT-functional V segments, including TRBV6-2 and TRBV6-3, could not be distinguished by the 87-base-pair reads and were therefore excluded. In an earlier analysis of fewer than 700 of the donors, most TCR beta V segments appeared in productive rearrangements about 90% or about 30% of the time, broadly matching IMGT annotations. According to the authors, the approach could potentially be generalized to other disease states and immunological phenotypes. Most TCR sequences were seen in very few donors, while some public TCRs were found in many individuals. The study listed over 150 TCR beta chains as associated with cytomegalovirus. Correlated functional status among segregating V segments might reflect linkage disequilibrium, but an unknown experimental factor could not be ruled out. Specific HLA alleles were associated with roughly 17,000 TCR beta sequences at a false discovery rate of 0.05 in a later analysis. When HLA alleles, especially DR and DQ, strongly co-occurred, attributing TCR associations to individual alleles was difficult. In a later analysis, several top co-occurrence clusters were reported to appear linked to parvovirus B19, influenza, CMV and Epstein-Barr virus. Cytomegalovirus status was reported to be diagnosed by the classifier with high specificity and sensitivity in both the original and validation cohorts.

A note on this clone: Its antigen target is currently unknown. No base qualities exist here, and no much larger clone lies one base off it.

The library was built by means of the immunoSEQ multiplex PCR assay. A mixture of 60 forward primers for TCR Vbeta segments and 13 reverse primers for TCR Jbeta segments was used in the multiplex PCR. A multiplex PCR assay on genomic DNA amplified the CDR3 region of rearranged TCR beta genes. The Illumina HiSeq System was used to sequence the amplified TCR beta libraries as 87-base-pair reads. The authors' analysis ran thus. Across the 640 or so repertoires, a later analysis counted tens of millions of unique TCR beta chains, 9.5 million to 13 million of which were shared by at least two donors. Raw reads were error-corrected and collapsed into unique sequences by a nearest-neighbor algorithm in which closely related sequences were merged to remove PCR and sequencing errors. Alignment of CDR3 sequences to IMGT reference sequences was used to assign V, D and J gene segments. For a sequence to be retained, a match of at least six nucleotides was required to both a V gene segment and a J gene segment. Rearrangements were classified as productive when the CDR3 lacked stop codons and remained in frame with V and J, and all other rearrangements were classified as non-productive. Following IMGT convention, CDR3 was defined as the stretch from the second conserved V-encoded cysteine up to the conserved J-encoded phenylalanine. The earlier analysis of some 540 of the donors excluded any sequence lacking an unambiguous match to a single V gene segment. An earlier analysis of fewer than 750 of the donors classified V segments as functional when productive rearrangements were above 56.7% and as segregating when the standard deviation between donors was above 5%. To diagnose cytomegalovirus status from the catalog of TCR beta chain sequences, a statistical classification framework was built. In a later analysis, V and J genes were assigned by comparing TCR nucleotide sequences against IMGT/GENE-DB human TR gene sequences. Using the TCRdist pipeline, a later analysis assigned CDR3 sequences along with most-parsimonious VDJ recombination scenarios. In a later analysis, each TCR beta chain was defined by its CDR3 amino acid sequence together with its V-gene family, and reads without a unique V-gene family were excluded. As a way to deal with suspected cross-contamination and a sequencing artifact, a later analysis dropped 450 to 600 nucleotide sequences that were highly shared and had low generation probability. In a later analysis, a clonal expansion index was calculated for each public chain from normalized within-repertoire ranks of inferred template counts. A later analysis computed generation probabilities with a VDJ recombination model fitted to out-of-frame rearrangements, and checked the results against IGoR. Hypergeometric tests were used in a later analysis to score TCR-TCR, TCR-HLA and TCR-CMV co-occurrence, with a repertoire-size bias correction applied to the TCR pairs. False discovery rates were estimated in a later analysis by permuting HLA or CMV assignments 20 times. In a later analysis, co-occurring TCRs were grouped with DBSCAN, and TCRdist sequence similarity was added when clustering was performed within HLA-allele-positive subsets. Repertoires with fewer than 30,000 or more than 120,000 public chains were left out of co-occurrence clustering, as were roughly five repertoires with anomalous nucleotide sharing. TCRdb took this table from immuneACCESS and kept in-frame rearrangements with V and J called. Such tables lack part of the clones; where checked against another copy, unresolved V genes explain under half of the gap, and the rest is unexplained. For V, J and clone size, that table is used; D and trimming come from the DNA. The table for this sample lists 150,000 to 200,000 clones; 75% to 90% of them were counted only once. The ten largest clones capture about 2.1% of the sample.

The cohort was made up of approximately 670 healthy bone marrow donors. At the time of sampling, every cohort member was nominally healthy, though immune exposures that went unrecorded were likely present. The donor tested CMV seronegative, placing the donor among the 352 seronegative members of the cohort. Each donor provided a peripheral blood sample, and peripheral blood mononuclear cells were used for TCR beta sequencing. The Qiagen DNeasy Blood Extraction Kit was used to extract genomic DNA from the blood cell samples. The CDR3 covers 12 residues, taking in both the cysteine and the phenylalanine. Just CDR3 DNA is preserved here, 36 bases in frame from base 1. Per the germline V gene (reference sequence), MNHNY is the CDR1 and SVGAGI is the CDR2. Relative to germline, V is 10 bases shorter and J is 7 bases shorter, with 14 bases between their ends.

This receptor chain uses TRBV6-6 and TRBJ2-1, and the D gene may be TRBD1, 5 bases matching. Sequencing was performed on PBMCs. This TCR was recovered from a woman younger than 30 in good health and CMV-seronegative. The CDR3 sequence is CANPQGRNEQFF. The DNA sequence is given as TGTGCCAACCCCCAGGGAAGGAATGAGCAGTTCTTC.